This T cell receptor beta chain was documented in a study of T cells expressing NK-cell markers. TCRdb reprocessed the 5' RACE reads, keeping one entry per CDR3 protein, no DNA. The table for this sample gives about 260,000 distinct CDR3 sequences. This CDR3 contains 14 residues. The V gene's germline CDR1 is SGDLS and CDR2 YYNGEE. J is TRBJ1-5 and V is TRBV9; the TCRdb D gene call, TRBD1, has no DNA to confirm it. The TCR originated in a woman aged 18 to 69 in good health. The sample taken for sequencing was blood T cells: a sorted CD56 or NKG2C T cell subset, CD4+ or CD8+ T cells, or bulk PBMC T cells (not recorded which). CDR3: CASSSDRNNQPQHF.